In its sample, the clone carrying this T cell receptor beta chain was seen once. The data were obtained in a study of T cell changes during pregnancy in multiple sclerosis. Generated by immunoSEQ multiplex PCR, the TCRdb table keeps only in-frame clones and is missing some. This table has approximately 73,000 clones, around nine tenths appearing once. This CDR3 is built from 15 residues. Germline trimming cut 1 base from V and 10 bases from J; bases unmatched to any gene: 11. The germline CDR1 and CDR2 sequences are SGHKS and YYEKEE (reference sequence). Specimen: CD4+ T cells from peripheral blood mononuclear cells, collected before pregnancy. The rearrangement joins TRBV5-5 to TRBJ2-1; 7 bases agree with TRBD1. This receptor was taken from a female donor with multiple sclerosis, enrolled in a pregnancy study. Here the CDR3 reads CASSLLWAGGREQFF. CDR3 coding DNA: TGTGCCAGCAGCTTGCTCTGGGCAGGGGGAAGGGAGCAGTTCTTC.